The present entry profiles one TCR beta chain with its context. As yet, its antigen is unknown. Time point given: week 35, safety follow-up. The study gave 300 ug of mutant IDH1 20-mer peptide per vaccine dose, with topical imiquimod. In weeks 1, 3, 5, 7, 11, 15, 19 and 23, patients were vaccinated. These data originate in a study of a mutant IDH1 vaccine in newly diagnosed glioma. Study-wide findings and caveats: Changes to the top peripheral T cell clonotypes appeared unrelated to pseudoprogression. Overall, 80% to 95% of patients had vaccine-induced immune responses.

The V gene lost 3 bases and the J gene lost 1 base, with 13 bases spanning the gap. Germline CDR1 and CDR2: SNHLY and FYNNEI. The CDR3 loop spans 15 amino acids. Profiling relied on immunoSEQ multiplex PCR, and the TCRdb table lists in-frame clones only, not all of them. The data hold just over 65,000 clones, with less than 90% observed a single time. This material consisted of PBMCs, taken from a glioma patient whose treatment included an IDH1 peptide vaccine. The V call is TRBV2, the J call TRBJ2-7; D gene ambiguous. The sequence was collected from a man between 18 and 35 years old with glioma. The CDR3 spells CASSDNHVRSYEQYF. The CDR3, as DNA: TGTGCCAGCAGTGACAACCATGTTAGGTCCTACGAGCAGTACTTC.